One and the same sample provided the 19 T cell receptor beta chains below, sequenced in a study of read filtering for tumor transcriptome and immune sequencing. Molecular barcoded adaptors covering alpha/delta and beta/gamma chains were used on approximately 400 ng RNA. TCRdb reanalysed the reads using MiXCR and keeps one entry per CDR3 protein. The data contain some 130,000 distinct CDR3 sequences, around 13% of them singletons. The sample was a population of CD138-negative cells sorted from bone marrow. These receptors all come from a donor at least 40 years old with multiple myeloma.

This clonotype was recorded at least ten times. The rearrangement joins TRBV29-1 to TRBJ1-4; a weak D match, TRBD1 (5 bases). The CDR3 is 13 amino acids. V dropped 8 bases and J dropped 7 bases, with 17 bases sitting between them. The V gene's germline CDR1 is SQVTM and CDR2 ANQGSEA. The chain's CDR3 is CSMAGGAREKLFF. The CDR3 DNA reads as TGCAGCATGGCCGGGGGAGCGCGTGAAAAACTGTTTTTT.

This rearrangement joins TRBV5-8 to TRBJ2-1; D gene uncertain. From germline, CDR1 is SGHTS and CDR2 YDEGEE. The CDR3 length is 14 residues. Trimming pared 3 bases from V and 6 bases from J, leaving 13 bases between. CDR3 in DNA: TGTGCCAGCAGCTGGCACGCCGGGTTCAATGAGCAGTTCTTC. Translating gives CASSWHAGFNEQFF.

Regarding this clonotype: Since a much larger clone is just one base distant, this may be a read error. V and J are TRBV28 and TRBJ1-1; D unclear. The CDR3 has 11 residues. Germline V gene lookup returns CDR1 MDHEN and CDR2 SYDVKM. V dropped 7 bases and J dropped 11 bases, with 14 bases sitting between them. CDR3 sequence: CASTIGRRAFF. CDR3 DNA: TGTGCCAGCACTATCGGGAGACGTGCTTTCTTT.

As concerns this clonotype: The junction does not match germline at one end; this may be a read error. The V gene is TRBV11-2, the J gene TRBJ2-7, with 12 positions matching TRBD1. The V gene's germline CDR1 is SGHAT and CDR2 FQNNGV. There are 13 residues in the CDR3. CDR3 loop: CTSSGGTGGRQYF. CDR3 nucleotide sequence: TGTACCAGCAGCGGGGGGACAGGGGGCCGGCAGTACTTC.

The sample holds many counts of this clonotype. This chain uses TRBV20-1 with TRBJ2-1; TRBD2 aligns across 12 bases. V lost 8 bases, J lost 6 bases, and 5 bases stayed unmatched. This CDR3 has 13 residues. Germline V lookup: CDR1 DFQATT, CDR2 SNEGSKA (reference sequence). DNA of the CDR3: TGCAGTCCCCTAGCGGGGGGGTTCAATGAGCAGTTCTTC. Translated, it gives CSPLAGGFNEQFF.

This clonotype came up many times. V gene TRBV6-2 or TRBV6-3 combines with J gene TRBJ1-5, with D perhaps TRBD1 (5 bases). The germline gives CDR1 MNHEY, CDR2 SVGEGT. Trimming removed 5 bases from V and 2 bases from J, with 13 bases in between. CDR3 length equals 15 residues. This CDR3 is CASSRGGTGNQPQHF. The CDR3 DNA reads TGTGCCAGCAGTCGGGGCGGAACTGGCAATCAGCCCCAGCATTTT.

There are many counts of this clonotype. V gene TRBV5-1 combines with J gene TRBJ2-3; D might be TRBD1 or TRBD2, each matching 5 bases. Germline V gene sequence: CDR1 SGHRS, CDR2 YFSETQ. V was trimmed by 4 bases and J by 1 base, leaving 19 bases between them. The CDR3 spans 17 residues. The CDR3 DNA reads TGCGCCAGCAGCCCAGGGACGGAGCACGCCGGCACAGATACGCAGTATTTT. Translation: CASSPGTEHAGTDTQYF.

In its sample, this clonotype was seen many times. The CDR3 here is CASSRLGREEQFF. Written as DNA, the CDR3 is TGTGCCAGCAGCCGGTTAGGAAGGGAGGAGCAGTTCTTC. This chain uses TRBV5-4 with TRBJ2-1, with D tentatively TRBD2 (5 bases). CDR1 is SGHNT, CDR2 YYREEE, per germline (reference sequence). The V end was cut by 4 bases, the J end by 10 bases, with 15 bases between. The CDR3 totals 13 residues.

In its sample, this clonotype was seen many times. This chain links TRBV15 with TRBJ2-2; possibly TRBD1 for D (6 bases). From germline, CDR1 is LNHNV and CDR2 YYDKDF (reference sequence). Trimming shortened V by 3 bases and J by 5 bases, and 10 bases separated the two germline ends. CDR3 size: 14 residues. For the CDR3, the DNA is TGTGCCACCAGCAGTACAGGGAAGACCGGGGAGCTGTTTTTT. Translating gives CATSSTGKTGELFF.

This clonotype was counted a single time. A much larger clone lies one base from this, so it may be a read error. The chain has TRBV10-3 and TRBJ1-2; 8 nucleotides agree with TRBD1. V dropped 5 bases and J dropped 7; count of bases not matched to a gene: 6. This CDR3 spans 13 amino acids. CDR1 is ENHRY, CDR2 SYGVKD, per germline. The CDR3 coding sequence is TGTGCCATCAGTCCCGACAGGGGAGGTGGCTACACCTTC. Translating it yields CAISPDRGGGYTF.

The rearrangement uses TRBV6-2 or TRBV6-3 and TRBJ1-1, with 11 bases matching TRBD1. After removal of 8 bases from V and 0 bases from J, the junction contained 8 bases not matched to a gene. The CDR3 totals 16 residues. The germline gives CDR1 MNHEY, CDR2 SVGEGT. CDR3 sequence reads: CASRTGGLEMNTEAFF. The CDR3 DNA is TGTGCCAGCCGGACAGGGGGCCTGGAAATGAACACTGAAGCTTTCTTT.

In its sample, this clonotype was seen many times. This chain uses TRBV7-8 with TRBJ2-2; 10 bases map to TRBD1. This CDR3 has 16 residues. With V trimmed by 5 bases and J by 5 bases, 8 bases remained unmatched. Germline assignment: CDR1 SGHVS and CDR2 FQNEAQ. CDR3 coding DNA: TGTGCCAGCAGCAGGGCAGACAGGGGGCGAACCGGGGAGCTGTTTTTT. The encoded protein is CASSRADRGRTGELFF.

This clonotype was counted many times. CDR3: CASSLSGSIDIQYF. The CDR3, as DNA: TGTGCCAGCAGCTTGTCTGGTAGTATTGACATTCAGTACTTC. This chain connects TRBV11-1 to TRBJ2-4; no clear D gene. The CDR3 runs to 14 residues. CDR1 and CDR2 (germline): SGHAT, FQDESV (reference sequence). Trimming pared 3 bases from V and 8 bases from J, leaving 14 bases between.

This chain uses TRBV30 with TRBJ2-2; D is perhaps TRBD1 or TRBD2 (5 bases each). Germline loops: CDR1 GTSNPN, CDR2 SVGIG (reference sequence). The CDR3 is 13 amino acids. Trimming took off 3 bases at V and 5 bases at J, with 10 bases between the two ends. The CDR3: CAWRLGETGELFF. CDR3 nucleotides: TGTGCCTGGAGGCTGGGGGAGACCGGGGAGCTGTTTTTT.

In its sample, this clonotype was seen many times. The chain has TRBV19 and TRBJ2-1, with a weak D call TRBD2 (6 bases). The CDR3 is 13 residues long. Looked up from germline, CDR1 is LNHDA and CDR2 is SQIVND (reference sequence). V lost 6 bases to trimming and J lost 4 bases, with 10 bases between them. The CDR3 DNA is TGTGCCAGTAGCTCCGGGAGTTACAATGAGCAGTTCTTC. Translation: CASSSGSYNEQFF.

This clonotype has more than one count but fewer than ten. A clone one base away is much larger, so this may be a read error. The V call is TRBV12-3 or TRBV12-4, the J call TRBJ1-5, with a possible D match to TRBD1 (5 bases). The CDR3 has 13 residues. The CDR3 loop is CANSFGRQGPQHF. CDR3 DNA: TGTGCCAACAGTTTCGGCCGTCAGGGGCCCCAGCATTTT.

The DNA for the CDR3 is TGTGCCAGCAGAGAGGGACAAGCCATGGGGCCCCAGCATTTT. Translated: CASREGQAMGPQHF. This chain uses TRBV6-5 with TRBJ1-5; D may be TRBD1 (6 bases). This CDR3 has 14 amino acids. Trimming cost V 6 bases and J 9 bases, with 18 bases left between them. CDR1 is MNHEY and CDR2 is SVGAGI in the germline V gene.

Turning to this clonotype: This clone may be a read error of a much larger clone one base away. CDR3 in amino acids: CNALDIRFGYTF. DNA of the CDR3: TGCAATGCCCTGGACATTCGGTTCGGCTACACCTTC. V gene TRBV20-1 combines with J gene TRBJ1-2, with D possibly matching TRBD1 (5 bases). The germline CDR1 and CDR2 sequences are DFQATT and SNEGSKA (reference sequence). The CDR3 spans 12 residues.

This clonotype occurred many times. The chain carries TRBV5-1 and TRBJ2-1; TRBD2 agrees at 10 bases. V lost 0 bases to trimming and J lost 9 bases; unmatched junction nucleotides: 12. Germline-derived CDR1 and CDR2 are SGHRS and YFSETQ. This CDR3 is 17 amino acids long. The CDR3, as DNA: TGCGCCAGCAGCTTGGCCGGGCTAGCGGGAGTACGAGGTGAGCAGTTCTTC. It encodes CASSLAGLAGVRGEQFF.